This passage covers 20 T cell receptor beta chains from one sample sequenced in a study of blood T cell repertoires in COVID-19 (dated by TCRdb to 2019 to 2021). The method behind the library was the immunoSEQ multiplex PCR assay. TCRdb retrieved this table from immuneACCESS and kept in-frame rearrangements only. Not all clones are present; in checked studies, unresolved V genes account for under half, and no reason is known for the remainder. The sample has 180,000 or so clones on record, 85% to 90% of them singletons. The biggest ten clones account for over 9.5% of the sample. The source material was peripheral blood. Receptor source: a woman aged 55-75 years with COVID-19, enrolled during active disease.

The chain is built from TRBV6-2 or TRBV6-3 and TRBJ2-1, with 12 bases lining up with TRBD2. The CDR3 has 16 amino acids. Per germline, CDR1 MNHEY and CDR2 SVGEGT. V gave up 4 bases and J gave up 4 bases; unmatched junction bases: 5. CDR3 coding DNA: TGTGCCAGCAGTTCCACTAGCGGGAGGATTTACAATGAGCAGTTCTTC. Its protein product is CASSSTSGRIYNEQFF.

This clone was seen once. The chain carries TRBV5-1 and TRBJ1-2, with 7 bases fitting TRBD1. The length of the CDR3 is 13 residues. V shed 4 bases, J shed 8 bases, and the junction held 8 bases outside the gene matches. The germline CDR1 and CDR2 sequences are SGHRS and YFSETQ. CDR3 residues: CASSITGEWGYTF. In nucleotides, the CDR3 is TGCGCCAGCAGCATTACAGGGGAATGGGGCTACACCTTC.

This chain joins TRBV11-2 and TRBJ2-7; 7 bases line up with TRBD1. The CDR3 runs 12 residues. Trimming at V came to 11 bases and at J to 0 bases, leaving 4 bases not matched to a gene. Per the germline V gene, CDR1 is SGHAT and CDR2 is FQNNGV. DNA of the CDR3: TGTGCCTCGGGACAGTCCTCCTACGAGCAGTACTTC. This encodes CASGQSSYEQYF.

This clone was detected only a few times. The genes are TRBV12-3 or TRBV12-4 and TRBJ2-1, with a tentative D call TRBD2 (6 bases). Trimming cost V 5 bases and J 4 bases, with 9 bases left between them. The CDR3 runs to 13 residues. The CDR3 spells CASSVGGYNEQFF. The CDR3 DNA follows: TGTGCCAGCAGTGTCGGAGGGTACAATGAGCAGTTCTTC.

CDR3 loop: CASSLDRVGNQPQHF. The CDR3, as DNA: TGTGCCAGCAGCTTAGACAGGGTTGGCAATCAGCCCCAGCATTTT. The V gene is TRBV7-9, the J gene TRBJ1-5; maybe TRBD1 (6 bases). Trimming took 1 base from V and 2 from J, leaving 9 bases between them. Per the germline V gene, CDR1 is SEHNR and CDR2 is FQNEAQ (reference sequence). This CDR3 is 15 amino acids long.

The chain recombines TRBV3-1 (or the pseudogene TRBV3-2) with TRBJ2-1; unclear D gene. The CDR3 is made up of 11 amino acids. In germline, CDR1 is LGHDT, CDR2 YNNKEL (reference sequence). V was trimmed by 1 base and J by 8 bases, leaving 3 bases between them. CDR3 nucleotide sequence: TGTGCCAGCAGCCAAGCTCATGAGCAGTTCTTC. Protein product: CASSQAHEQFF.

CDR3 sequence reads: CASSAGTSPSTDTQYF. The CDR3 nucleotides read TGTGCCAGCAGCGCGGGGACTAGCCCAAGCACAGATACGCAGTATTTT. The J gene is TRBJ2-3, the V gene TRBV9; the match to TRBD2 covers 9 bases. Germline CDR1 and CDR2: SGDLS and YYNGEE. The CDR3 extends over 16 amino acids. V was pared by 3 bases and J by 0 bases, with 5 bases of the junction left unmatched.

The chain combines TRBV11-2 with TRBJ2-1; perhaps TRBD1 as D (6 bases). V was pared by 1 base and J by 12 bases, with 13 bases between. Germline lookup yields CDR1 SGHAT and CDR2 FQNNGV. This CDR3 spans 13 amino acids. As DNA, the CDR3 is TGTGCCAGCAGCTTAGCTCCAGGGGTAGTGCAGTTCTTC. Residues: CASSLAPGVVQFF.

The V gene is TRBV15, the J gene TRBJ2-5; 9 bases are a match to TRBD2. Germline V lookup: CDR1 LNHNV, CDR2 YYDKDF (reference sequence). The CDR3 has 16 residues. J gave up 1 base and V 0 bases, and 3 bases lay outside the gene matches. The CDR3 DNA reads as TGTGCCACCAGCAGAGAAAAGCGGGAGGCCCAAGAGACCCAGTACTTC. Protein product: CATSREKREAQETQYF.

This clone was seen once. This rearrangement joins TRBV29-1 to TRBJ1-2; D might be TRBD1 (5 bases). Trimming took off 7 bases at V and 8 bases at J, with 11 bases between the two ends. The CDR3 loop spans 10 amino acids. Germline CDR1 reads SQVTM; CDR2 reads ANQGSEA. The CDR3 DNA is TGCAGCGCCGGGGGGGAAGGCTACACCTTC. Protein product: CSAGGEGYTF.

This chain joins TRBV27 and TRBJ1-2; D remains ambiguous. From germline, CDR1 is MNHEY and CDR2 SMNVEV (reference sequence). The V and J ends lost 6 bases and 2 bases respectively, with 10 bases between them. The CDR3 has 13 amino acids. CDR3 sequence reads: CASRVSGNYGYTF. Written as DNA, the CDR3 is TGTGCCAGCAGGGTCTCGGGAAACTATGGCTACACCTTC.

This chain links TRBV7-9 with TRBJ1-1, with 7 bases that match TRBD1. After removal of 10 bases from V and 4 bases from J, the junction contained 9 bases not matched to a gene. Per germline, CDR1 SEHNR and CDR2 FQNEAQ (reference sequence). CDR3 length equals 13 residues. CDR3 DNA: TGTGCCAACCAAAGATCAGGGGGCACTGAAGCTTTCTTT. It specifies CANQRSGGTEAFF.

V usage is TRBV28 and J usage is TRBJ1-1; D is ambiguous. The CDR3 sequence is 13 residues long. V lost 7 bases and J 5 bases, leaving 14 bases between the germline ends. CDR1 MDHEN and CDR2 SYDVKM come from the germline V gene. In nucleotides, the CDR3 is TGTGCCAGCACCCCCTTTGTGGAGACTGAAGCTTTCTTT. Protein product: CASTPFVETEAFF. The full variable domain, rest sourced from reference TRBV28 and TRBJ1-1, is DVKVTQSSRYLVKRTGEKVFLECVQDMDHENMFWYRQDPGLGLRLIYFSYDVKMKEKGDIPEGYSVSREKKERFSLILESASTNQTSMYLCASTPFVETEAFFGQGTRLTVV.

The chain is built from TRBV5-1 and TRBJ2-3; 11 nucleotides align to TRBD2. J gave up 1 base and V 4 bases, and 8 bases lay outside the gene matches. CDR3 size: 17 residues. Germline loops: CDR1 SGHRS, CDR2 YFSETQ. CDR3 sequence reads: CASSIPSGRRGTDTQYF. CDR3 nucleotide sequence: TGCGCCAGCAGCATACCTAGCGGGAGGCGGGGCACAGATACGCAGTATTTT. The full variable domain, rest sourced from reference TRBV5-1 and TRBJ2-3, is KAGVTQTPRYLIKTRGQQVTLSCSPISGHRSVSWYQQTPGQGLQFLFEYFSETQRNKGNFPGRFSGRQFSNSRSEMNVSTLELGDSALYLCASSIPSGRRGTDTQYFGPGTRLTVL.

This clone was seen only once. The chain uses TRBV19 and TRBJ1-6; TRBD1 aligns across 9 bases. The CDR3 runs to 14 residues. In germline, CDR1 is LNHDA, CDR2 SQIVND (reference sequence). Unmatched junction bases numbered 5, after V lost 5 bases and J lost 9 bases. DNA of the CDR3: TGTGCCAGTAGTTTACAGGGGGCGGTTTCACCCCTCCACTTT. The encoded protein is CASSLQGAVSPLHF.

This chain uses TRBV11-3 with TRBJ1-4; 8 nucleotides line up with TRBD1. CDR1 SGHNT and CDR2 YENEEA come from the germline V gene. V was pared by 1 base and J by 12 bases, with 1 base of the junction left unmatched. This CDR3 comprises 12 residues. The CDR3 bases are TGTGCCAGCAGCTTAGCAGGGGGCCAACTGTTTTTT. Its protein product is CASSLAGGQLFF. Full variable domain (rest looked up from reference TRBV11-3 and TRBJ1-4): EAGVVQSPRYKIIEKKQPVAFWCNPISGHNTLYWYLQNLGQGPELLIRYENEEAVDDSQLPKDRFSAERLKGVDSTLKIQPAELGDSAVYLCASSLAGGQLFFGSGTQLSVL.

The V and J genes are TRBV7-2 and TRBJ1-2; no clear D gene. V was cut by 1 base and J by 4 bases, with 7 bases left in between. This CDR3 spans 13 amino acids. Germline V CDR1 and CDR2: SGHTA, FQGNSA. CDR3 sequence: CASSLGYFYGYTF. The CDR3 DNA reads as TGTGCCAGCAGCTTAGGGTACTTCTATGGCTACACCTTC.

In its sample, this clone was seen a few times. This sequence joins TRBV5-6 and TRBJ2-7, with 10 bases lining up with TRBD1. CDR1 is SGHDT, CDR2 YYEEEE, per germline. J lost 4 bases, V lost 1 base, and 5 bases had no gene match. The CDR3 extends over 15 amino acids. CDR3 region: CASSLRDRGWYEQYF. As DNA, the CDR3 is TGTGCCAGCAGCTTGAGGGACAGGGGCTGGTACGAGCAGTACTTC.

The chain is built from TRBV24-1 and TRBJ2-1; 8 bases match TRBD2. This CDR3 is 16 amino acids long. The germline V gene encodes CDR1 KGHDR and CDR2 SFDVKD. The V gene end was trimmed by 1 base and the J gene end by 5 bases; junction bases not matched to a gene: 6. CDR3 protein: CATSDFISGDHNEQFF. In DNA, the CDR3 is TGTGCCACCAGTGATTTTATTAGCGGGGACCACAATGAGCAGTTCTTC.

This chain links TRBV28 with TRBJ1-4; no clear D. Germline V gives CDR1 MDHEN, CDR2 SYDVKM. Deletions cut 1 base from V and 10 bases from J, with 16 bases between. CDR3 length equals 15 residues. The CDR3 loop is CASSLLRTPEGKLFF. CDR3 nucleotides: TGTGCCAGCAGTTTATTAAGGACTCCCGAGGGAAAACTGTTTTTT.